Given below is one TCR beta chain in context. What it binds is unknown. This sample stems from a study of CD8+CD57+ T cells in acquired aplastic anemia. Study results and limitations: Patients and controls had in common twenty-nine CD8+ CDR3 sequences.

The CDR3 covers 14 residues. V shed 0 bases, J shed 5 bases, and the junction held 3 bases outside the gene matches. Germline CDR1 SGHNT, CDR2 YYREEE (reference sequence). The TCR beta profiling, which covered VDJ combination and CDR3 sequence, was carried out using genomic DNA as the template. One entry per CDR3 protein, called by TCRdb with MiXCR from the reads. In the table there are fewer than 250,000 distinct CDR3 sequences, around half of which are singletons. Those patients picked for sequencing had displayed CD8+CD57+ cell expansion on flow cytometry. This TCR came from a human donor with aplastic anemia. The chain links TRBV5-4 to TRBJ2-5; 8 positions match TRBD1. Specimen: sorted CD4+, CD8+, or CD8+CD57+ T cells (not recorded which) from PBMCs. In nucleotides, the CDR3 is TGTGCCAGCAGCTTGGGACAGGGGAGGGAGACCCAGTACTTC. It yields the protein CASSLGQGRETQYF.